This T cell receptor (beta chain) was recorded in a study of human T cells and chemical hapten exposure. Study in general: Skin on the upper inner arm, approximately 2 cm by approximately 2 cm in size, was sensitized with 2% DPC. Minor volume differences among pooled libraries chiefly drove per-sample TCR yield variation.

In the authors' workflow: A per-sample median of about 94,000 TCRs was observed, with counts ranging from 23,224 to 690,600. From the RACE reads, TCRdb called clonotypes with MiXCR, one entry per CDR3 protein. The V and J calls shown here were made by TCRdb, not taken from the authors' results. The sample records under 400,000 distinct CDR3 sequences, 4.5% to 5.5% being singletons. Overall study results and limits: Alopecia affected the donors, so their immune response may differ from healthy people's.

Time point in this sample: pre-sensitization, week 0. Treatment meaning: therapeutic diphenylcyclopropenone sensitization with weekly scalp DPC. This clonotype has at least ten counts. The antigen is undetermined. The CDR3 totals 13 residues. Germline V gives CDR1 SGHTA, CDR2 FQGNSA. Trimming shortened V by 8 bases and J by 2 bases, and 12 bases separated the two germline ends. This clonotype was sampled from a woman in her fifties or sixties with alopecia areata. Some clones in this sample may be carry-over from other donors' samples. This chain links TRBV7-2 with TRBJ1-2, with D maybe TRBD1 (5 bases). The starting material was whole blood, obtained in connection with sensitization to the hapten diphenylcyclopropenone (DPC). CDR3 coding DNA: TGTGCCAGCTACGGGGGGTGGAACTATGGCTACACCTTC. It codes for CASYGGWNYGYTF.